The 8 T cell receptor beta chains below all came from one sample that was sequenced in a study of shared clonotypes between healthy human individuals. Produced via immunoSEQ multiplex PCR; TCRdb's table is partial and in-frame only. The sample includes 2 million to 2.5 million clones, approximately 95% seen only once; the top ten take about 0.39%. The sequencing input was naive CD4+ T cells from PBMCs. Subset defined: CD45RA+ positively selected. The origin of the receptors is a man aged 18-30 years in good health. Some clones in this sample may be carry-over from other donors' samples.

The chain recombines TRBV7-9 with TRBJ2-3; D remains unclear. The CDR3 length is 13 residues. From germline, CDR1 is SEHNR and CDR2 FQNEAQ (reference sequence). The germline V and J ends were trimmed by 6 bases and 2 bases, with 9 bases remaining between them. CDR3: CASSRDFTDTQYF. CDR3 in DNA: TGTGCCAGCAGTCGAGACTTCACAGATACGCAGTATTTT.

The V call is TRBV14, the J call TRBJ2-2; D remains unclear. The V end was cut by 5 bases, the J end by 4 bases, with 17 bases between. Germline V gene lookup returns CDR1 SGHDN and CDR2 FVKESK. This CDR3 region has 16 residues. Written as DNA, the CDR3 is TGTGCCAGCAGCGAGAAAAGATCAGGCCGCACCGGGGAGCTGTTTTTT. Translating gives CASSEKRSGRTGELFF.

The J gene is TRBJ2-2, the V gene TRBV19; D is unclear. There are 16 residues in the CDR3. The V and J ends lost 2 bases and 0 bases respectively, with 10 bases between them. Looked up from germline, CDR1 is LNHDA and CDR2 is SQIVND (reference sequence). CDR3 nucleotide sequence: TGTGCCAGTAGTATAAGCGACACCACGAACACCGGGGAGCTGTTTTTT. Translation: CASSISDTTNTGELFF.

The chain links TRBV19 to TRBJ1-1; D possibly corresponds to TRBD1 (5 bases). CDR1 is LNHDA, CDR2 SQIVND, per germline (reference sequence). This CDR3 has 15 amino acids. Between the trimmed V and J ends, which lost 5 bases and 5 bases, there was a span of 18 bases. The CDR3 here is CASSSPPGRFTEAFF. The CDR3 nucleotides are TGTGCCAGTAGTTCGCCCCCGGGACGGTTTACTGAAGCTTTCTTT.

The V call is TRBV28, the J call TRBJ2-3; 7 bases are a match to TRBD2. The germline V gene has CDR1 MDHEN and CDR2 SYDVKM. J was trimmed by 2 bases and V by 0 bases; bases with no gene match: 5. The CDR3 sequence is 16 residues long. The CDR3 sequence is CASSLWSGTITDTQYF. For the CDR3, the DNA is TGTGCCAGCAGTTTATGGAGCGGGACCATCACAGATACGCAGTATTTT.

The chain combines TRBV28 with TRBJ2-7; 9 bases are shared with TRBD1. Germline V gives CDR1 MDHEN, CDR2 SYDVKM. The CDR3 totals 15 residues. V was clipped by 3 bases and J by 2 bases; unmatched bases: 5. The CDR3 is CASSLTGTGPYEQYF. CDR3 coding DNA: TGTGCCAGCAGTTTGACAGGGACAGGGCCCTACGAGCAGTACTTC. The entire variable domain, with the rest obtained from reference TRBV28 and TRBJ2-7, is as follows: DVKVTQSSRYLVKRTGEKVFLECVQDMDHENMFWYRQDPGLGLRLIYFSYDVKMKEKGDIPEGYSVSREKKERFSLILESASTNQTSMYLCASSLTGTGPYEQYFGPGTRLTVT.

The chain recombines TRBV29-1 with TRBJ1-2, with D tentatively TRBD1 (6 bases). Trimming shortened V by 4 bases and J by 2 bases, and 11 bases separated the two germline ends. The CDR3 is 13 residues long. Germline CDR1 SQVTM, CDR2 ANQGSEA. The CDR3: CSVGAGENYGYTF. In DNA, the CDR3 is TGCAGCGTTGGTGCAGGGGAAAACTATGGCTACACCTTC.

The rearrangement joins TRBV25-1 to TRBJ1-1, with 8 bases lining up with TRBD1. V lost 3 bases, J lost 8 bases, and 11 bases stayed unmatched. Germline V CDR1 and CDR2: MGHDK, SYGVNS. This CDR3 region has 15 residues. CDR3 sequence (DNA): TGTGCCAGCAGTGACTCTGGGACAGGCGCAGGGGAAGCTTTCTTT. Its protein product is CASSDSGTGAGEAFF.